The source of this T cell receptor beta chain is a study of blood T cell repertoires in COVID-19. At the level of the study: Donors in the United States, Italy and Spain gave samples during acute or convalescent COVID-19.

Unmatched junction bases numbered 7, after V lost 3 bases and J lost 3 bases. CDR1 and CDR2 (germline): MGHRA, YSYEKL. This CDR3 comprises 15 residues. Profiling relied on immunoSEQ multiplex PCR, and the TCRdb table lists in-frame clones only, not all of them. The repertoire holds 300,000 to 350,000 clones, with roughly 91% as singletons. The receptor was isolated from a woman younger than 45 who had recovered from COVID-19. Sequenced material: PBMCs or T cells enriched from blood (not recorded which). The chain is built from TRBV4-1 and TRBJ1-2; the match to TRBD1 covers 7 bases. CDR3 DNA sequence: TGCGCCAGCAGCCAGCCACGACAGGGAGACTATGGCTACACCTTC. Residues: CASSQPRQGDYGYTF.